These 17 T cell receptor beta chains share one sample of origin, sequenced in a study of CD8+ T cells in alopecia areata. Reverse transcribed after extraction, RNA yielded cDNA as the sequencing template. Data came from immunoSEQ multiplex PCR; TCRdb stores just in-frame clones and leaves some out. This sample has approximately 140,000 clones, with 85% to 90% found just once. This sample comprised CD8+ T cells sorted from blood, obtained at week 0. These receptors all come from a human donor with alopecia areata.

The chain links TRBV4-1 to TRBJ2-6, with D unresolved. V gave up 5 bases and J gave up 0 bases, with 8 bases separating them. Germline loops: CDR1 MGHRA, CDR2 YSYEKL. The CDR3 has 15 residues. The CDR3 bases are TGCGCCAGCAGCGAGTGGGCCTCTGGGGCCAACGTCCTGACTTTC. Translating it yields CASSEWASGANVLTF.

The chain uses TRBV27 and TRBJ2-1; D might be TRBD1 (6 bases). With 7 bases removed from V and 9 bases from J, the gap between germline ends came to 13 bases. This CDR3 comprises 12 residues. Per germline, CDR1 MNHEY and CDR2 SMNVEV (reference sequence). The CDR3 is CASNIQGGEQFF. The CDR3 bases are TGTGCCAGCAATATACAGGGTGGTGAGCAGTTCTTC.

This chain links TRBV6-5 with TRBJ2-2; D is possibly TRBD2 (7 bases). The CDR3 covers 14 residues. V was trimmed by 6 bases and J by 4 bases, leaving 12 bases between them. Per the germline V gene, CDR1 is MNHEY and CDR2 is SVGAGI. CDR3 protein: CASSHGGPTGELFF. In DNA form, the CDR3 reads TGTGCCAGCAGCCACGGGGGGCCCACCGGGGAGCTGTTTTTT.

This clone was seen only once. V is TRBV7-3 and J is TRBJ2-3, with 9 bases identical to TRBD2. V was pared by 5 bases and J by 5 bases, with 8 bases of the junction left unmatched. This CDR3 has 15 amino acids. The germline V gene encodes CDR1 SGHTA and CDR2 FQGTGA. The CDR3 loop is CASSQWLAGLDTQYF. The CDR3 bases are TGTGCCAGCAGCCAGTGGCTAGCGGGATTAGATACGCAGTATTTT.

This chain joins TRBV6-6 and TRBJ2-3; TRBD2 is a possible D gene (6 bases). The CDR3 runs 13 residues. Germline V gene sequence: CDR1 MNHNY, CDR2 SVGAGI (reference sequence). V was clipped by 8 bases and J by 3 bases, with 12 bases between them. The CDR3 loop is CASGGGLTDTQYF. CDR3 nucleotide sequence: TGTGCCAGCGGCGGAGGGTTGACAGATACGCAGTATTTT.

This rearrangement joins TRBV21-1 to TRBJ2-1; the table calls TRBD2, which could not be checked here. TRBV21-1 is assigned pseudogene status. The CDR3 covers 19 residues. In DNA, the CDR3 is TGTGCCAGCAGCCCCCCCGGCCCCAGCGGGCCTAGGCGGGTGAATGAGCAGTTCTTC. Encoded protein: CASSPPGPSGPRRVNEQFF.

The chain joins TRBV5-4 to TRBJ1-4; 8 bases align to TRBD1. Germline lookup yields CDR1 SGHNT and CDR2 YYREEE (reference sequence). Trimming at V came to 4 bases and at J to 8 bases, leaving 7 bases not matched to a gene. The CDR3 consists of 14 residues. The DNA of the CDR3 is TGTGCCAGCAGCACCCAGGGGGCGAGGGAAAAACTGTTTTTT. Translated: CASSTQGAREKLFF.

V is TRBV25-1 and J is TRBJ2-3; 14 nucleotides agree with TRBD2. V shed 6 bases, J shed 6 bases, and the junction held 8 bases outside the gene matches. The CDR3 totals 16 residues. CDR1 is MGHDK, CDR2 SYGVNS, per germline. The CDR3 nucleotides are TGTGCCAGCAGGCACAAGGGACTAGCGGGAGACGATACGCAGTATTTT. It encodes CASRHKGLAGDDTQYF. Full variable domain (rest looked up from reference TRBV25-1 and TRBJ2-3): EADIYQTPRYLVIGTGKKITLECSQTMGHDKMYWYQQDPGMELHLIHYSYGVNSTEKGDLSSESTVSRIRTEHFPLTLESARPSHTSQYLCASRHKGLAGDDTQYFGPGTRLTVL.

The gene calls are TRBV2 and TRBJ2-3; D unresolved. Germline V CDR1 and CDR2: SNHLY, FYNNEI. The V end was cut by 6 bases, the J end by 2 bases, with 9 bases between. The CDR3 has 13 residues. The CDR3 region is CASRLLITDTQYF. In DNA form, the CDR3 reads TGTGCCAGCAGATTACTAATCACAGATACGCAGTATTTT.

The CDR3 loop reads CASSLTGSYNEQFF. For the CDR3, the DNA is TGTGCCAGCAGCTTGACGGGGTCCTACAATGAGCAGTTCTTC. The chain employs TRBV11-2 and TRBJ2-1; a possible D gene is TRBD2 (5 bases). This CDR3 is built from 14 residues. V was pared by 3 bases and J by 1 base, with 7 bases between. Germline lookup yields CDR1 SGHAT and CDR2 FQNNGV.

The chain combines TRBV11-2 with TRBJ1-1; D might be TRBD1 (5 bases). The CDR3 covers 15 residues. Per germline, CDR1 SGHAT and CDR2 FQNNGV. Trimming removed 5 bases from V and 1 base from J, with 14 bases in between. CDR3 bases: TGTGCCAGCAGCCCTCCGGGGGGAGAGAACACTGAAGCTTTCTTT. It specifies CASSPPGGENTEAFF. The complete variable domain, with remaining parts taken from reference TRBV11-2 and TRBJ1-1, reads EAGVAQSPRYKIIEKRQSVAFWCNPISGHATLYWYQQILGQGPKLLIQFQNNGVVDDSQLPKDRFSAERLKGVDSTLKIQPAKLEDSAVYLCASSPPGGENTEAFFGQGTRLTVV.

This chain links TRBV29-1 with TRBJ2-3; D unclear. Trimming took off 0 bases at V and 10 bases at J, with 14 bases between the two ends. Germline-derived CDR1 and CDR2 are SQVTM and ANQGSEA. This CDR3 comprises 13 residues. CDR3 region: CSVEDRTVVPQYF. The CDR3, as DNA: TGCAGCGTTGAAGATCGGACCGTAGTCCCGCAGTATTTT.

The chain uses TRBV10-2 and TRBJ2-3; no clear D. CDR3 length: 11 amino acids. CDR1 WSHSY and CDR2 SAAADI come from the germline V gene. Trimming took off 6 bases at V and 9 bases at J, with 10 bases between the two ends. Here the CDR3 reads CASSGPGTQYF. The CDR3 DNA reads as TGCGCCAGCAGCGGACCAGGAACGCAGTATTTT.

The chain carries TRBV30 and TRBJ1-5, with 8 bases aligning to TRBD1. The CDR3 consists of 15 residues. CDR1 GTSNPN and CDR2 SVGIG come from the germline V gene (reference sequence). With V trimmed by 2 bases and J by 3 bases, 6 bases remained unmatched. CDR3 in DNA: TGTGCCTGGAGTATCGGGACAGGAATCAATCAGCCCCAGCATTTT. Protein product: CAWSIGTGINQPQHF.

The rearrangement links TRBV7-2 to TRBJ2-7, with TRBD2 as a possible D gene (5 bases). Trimming stripped 3 bases from V and 0 bases from J, with 12 bases between. Germline V gene data show CDR1 as SGHTA and CDR2 as FQGNSA. This CDR3 region has 15 residues. Written as DNA, the CDR3 is TGTGCCAGCAGCTTCGGGCTAGCAGCCTCCTACGAGCAGTACTTC. Its translation: CASSFGLAASYEQYF.

The chain recombines TRBV30 with TRBJ1-5, with a possible D match to TRBD1 (6 bases). Per germline, CDR1 GTSNPN and CDR2 SVGIG (reference sequence). Trimming stripped 3 bases from V and 4 bases from J, with 19 bases between. This CDR3 has 16 residues. CDR3 nucleotide sequence: TGTGCCTGGAGCCTCCCGATCGGACAGCAAAATCAGCCCCAGCATTTT. Its translation is CAWSLPIGQQNQPQHF.

V gene TRBV7-8 combines with J gene TRBJ2-5; 13 bases fit TRBD2. CDR1 and CDR2 from the germline V gene are SGHVS and FQNEAQ. Unmatched junction bases numbered 11, after V lost 6 bases and J lost 4 bases. The CDR3 consists of 17 residues. This chain's CDR3 is CASRVGTSGNWRETQYF. The CDR3 DNA is TGTGCCAGCAGGGTCGGGACTAGCGGGAACTGGAGAGAGACCCAGTACTTC.